Presented here are 21 T cell receptor beta chains from one specimen sequenced in a study of blood T cell repertoires in COVID-19. Repertoires were generated with immunoSEQ multiplex PCR, while TCRdb's copy carries only in-frame clones and drops some. The table has 95,000 to 150,000 clones, around 88% seen once. The sample taken for sequencing was peripheral blood. Source of these receptors: a woman between 50 and 59 years old with active or convalescent COVID-19.

The chain joins TRBV5-1 to TRBJ2-1, with TRBD1 identical over 8 bases. Germline V gives CDR1 SGHRS, CDR2 YFSETQ. V trimming: 0 bases; J trimming: 7 bases; junction bases outside the gene matches: 6. The CDR3 length is 15 residues. This CDR3 reads CASSLDRTGRNEQFF. The CDR3 nucleotides read TGCGCCAGCAGCTTGGACCGGACAGGGCGGAATGAGCAGTTCTTC.

The V gene is TRBV24-1, the J gene TRBJ1-2; 8 bases fit TRBD1. The CDR3 covers 13 residues. Germline V CDR1 and CDR2: KGHDR, SFDVKD. V trimming: 10 bases; J trimming: 4 bases; junction bases outside the gene matches: 7. Written as DNA, the CDR3 is TGTGCCACTGGCGGACAGGGTGGCTATGGCTACACCTTC. It specifies CATGGQGGYGYTF.

Points on this clone: One end of the junction does not line up with germline, which may come from a read error. The V call is TRBV11-2, the J call TRBJ2-7; D unclear. Germline V gene data show CDR1 as SGHAT and CDR2 as FQNNGV. The CDR3 contains 14 residues. Written as DNA, the CDR3 is TGTGTCAGCAGCTTAGATCCCTCAGTATTCGAGCAGTACTTC. Translation: CVSSLDPSVFEQYF.

This chain uses TRBV10-3 with TRBJ1-5; D not resolved. There are 14 residues in the CDR3. Trimming left V 2 bases short and J 1 base short, with 6 bases between. Germline CDR1 and CDR2: ENHRY and SYGVKD. The DNA of the CDR3 is TGTGCCATCAGTGAGCCGCTAAGCAATCAGCCCCAGCATTTT. Translated, it gives CAISEPLSNQPQHF.

The V call is TRBV7-2, the J call TRBJ2-3, with 10 bases that match TRBD2. This CDR3 contains 16 residues. V was clipped by 1 base and J by 8 bases; unmatched bases: 9. The germline V gene has CDR1 SGHTA and CDR2 FQGNSA. The CDR3 sequence is CASSLEAAGGPATQYF. Written as DNA, the CDR3 is TGTGCCAGCAGCTTAGAAGCAGCGGGAGGGCCTGCTACGCAGTATTTT.

The J gene is TRBJ2-2, the V gene TRBV5-6; D gene ambiguous. Trimming cost V 0 bases and J 6 bases, with 9 bases left between them. CDR3 length: 14 residues. Germline CDR1 SGHDT, CDR2 YYEEEE. The CDR3 sequence: CASSLDVRAGELFF. The CDR3 region has the DNA TGTGCCAGCAGCTTGGATGTCCGGGCCGGGGAGCTGTTTTTT.

V and J are TRBV18 and TRBJ2-7; D is uncertain. In germline, CDR1 is KGHSH, CDR2 LQKENI. The CDR3 sequence is 15 residues long. V lost 1 base, J lost 6 bases, and 16 bases lay in between. The CDR3 region has the DNA TGTGCCAGCTCACCACGGGCCGCTCTTGGCTCCGAGCAGTACTTC. Protein: CASSPRAALGSEQYF.

The chain is built from TRBV4-3 and TRBJ2-3; 13 positions agree with TRBD2. CDR1 and CDR2 (germline): LGHNA, YSLEER. This CDR3 is built from 17 residues. V shed 5 bases, J shed 5 bases, and the junction held 10 bases outside the gene matches. The CDR3 is CASSFGTSGIKGDTQYF. The CDR3, as DNA: TGCGCCAGCAGCTTCGGGACTAGCGGGATAAAAGGAGATACGCAGTATTTT.

The gene calls are TRBV5-1 and TRBJ1-4; a possible D gene is TRBD1 (5 bases). CDR3 length: 13 residues. Germline V gene data show CDR1 as SGHRS and CDR2 as YFSETQ. Trimming removed 4 bases from V and 5 bases from J, with 9 bases in between. Here the CDR3 DNA reads TGCGCCAGCAGCGGAGGGGAAAATGAAAAACTGTTTTTT. Translation gives CASSGGENEKLFF.

The chain carries TRBV11-1 and TRBJ2-7; 7 bases are a match to TRBD1. V trimming: 1 base; J trimming: 6 bases; junction bases outside the gene matches: 6. CDR1 and CDR2 from the germline V gene are SGHAT and FQDESV (reference sequence). The CDR3 runs 14 residues. The CDR3 DNA reads as TGTGCCAGCAGCTTAGGACAGGGCGGATTCGAGCAGTACTTC. Translating gives CASSLGQGGFEQYF.

This sequence joins TRBV24-1 and TRBJ1-5; 8 positions match TRBD1. Germline V gene data show CDR1 as KGHDR and CDR2 as SFDVKD. V lost 2 bases and J lost 6; bases outside the gene matches: 8. The CDR3 length is 16 residues. The CDR3 region has the DNA TGTGCCACCAGTGATTCCGGGACAGGATACGGTCAGCCCCAGCATTTT. It encodes CATSDSGTGYGQPQHF.

The rearrangement joins TRBV5-5 to TRBJ2-1, with a weak D call TRBD1 (6 bases). The CDR3 runs 15 residues. Germline lookup yields CDR1 SGHKS and CDR2 YYEKEE (reference sequence). Deletions cut 4 bases from V and 4 bases from J, with 15 bases between. The CDR3 region has the DNA TGTGCCAGCAGCCTCACTGGGGGACAATACAATGAGCAGTTCTTC. Its translation: CASSLTGGQYNEQFF.

The rearrangement joins TRBV4-1 to TRBJ1-1; no clear D gene. Trimming shortened V by 1 base and J by 0 bases, and 9 bases separated the two germline ends. There are 15 residues in the CDR3. Germline V lookup: CDR1 MGHRA, CDR2 YSYEKL. The CDR3 bases are TGCGCCAGCAGCCAAGGATATAGCCTGAACACTGAAGCTTTCTTT. Amino acid sequence: CASSQGYSLNTEAFF.

This chain joins TRBV18 and TRBJ2-7, with D possibly matching TRBD2 (6 bases). Germline V CDR1 and CDR2: KGHSH, LQKENI. The CDR3 consists of 15 residues. V was trimmed by 3 bases and J by 4 bases, leaving 16 bases between them. CDR3 DNA: TGTGCCAGCTCACCGTTTAGCGGCCAAGAGTACGAGCAGTACTTC. Amino acid sequence: CASSPFSGQEYEQYF.

CDR3 coding DNA: TGTGCCATCAGTGCAACGACAGGGAACTATGGCTACACCTTC. It specifies CAISATTGNYGYTF. V is TRBV10-3 and J is TRBJ1-2; 7 bases match TRBD1. The CDR3 covers 14 residues. The V segment lost 4 bases and the J segment 2 bases; nucleotides outside the gene matches: 4. Germline values: CDR1 ENHRY, CDR2 SYGVKD.

The chain is built from TRBV11-2 and TRBJ2-7, with 7 bases fitting TRBD1. The CDR3 sequence is 14 residues long. Germline assignment: CDR1 SGHAT and CDR2 FQNNGV. Germline trimming cut 5 bases from V and 2 bases from J; bases unmatched to any gene: 6. CDR3 in amino acids: CASSMTGFAYEQYF. CDR3 coding DNA: TGTGCCAGCAGCATGACAGGGTTTGCCTACGAGCAGTACTTC.

The chain carries TRBV5-5 and TRBJ2-3, with D perhaps TRBD1 (6 bases). The CDR3 is 17 amino acids. V was cut by 1 base and J by 6 bases, with 21 bases left in between. Germline V gene sequence: CDR1 SGHKS, CDR2 YYEKEE (reference sequence). The CDR3 is CASSLSPPRGTDDTQYF. CDR3 nucleotide sequence: TGTGCCAGCAGCTTGTCCCCGCCCAGGGGCACAGATGATACGCAGTATTTT.

The chain couples TRBV9 to TRBJ1-5, with 8 bases that match TRBD1. The germline gives CDR1 SGDLS, CDR2 YYNGEE. The CDR3 consists of 15 residues. V trimming: 3 bases; J trimming: 6 bases; junction bases outside the gene matches: 8. CDR3 in amino acids: CASSAGTGHGQPQHF. In DNA form, the CDR3 reads TGTGCCAGCAGCGCCGGGACAGGCCATGGTCAGCCCCAGCATTTT.

The V and J genes are TRBV18 and TRBJ1-5; 9 bases are shared with TRBD1. Losses at the gene ends were 6 bases for V and 5 bases for J; bases not matched to a gene: 2. Germline assignment: CDR1 KGHSH and CDR2 LQKENI. The CDR3 loop spans 13 amino acids. The CDR3 loop is CASSRTGDQPQHF. CDR3 sequence (DNA): TGTGCCAGCTCGCGGACAGGGGATCAGCCCCAGCATTTT.

This chain links TRBV4-2 with TRBJ2-7; 8 bases align to TRBD2. Per the germline V gene, CDR1 is LGHNA and CDR2 is YNFKEQ. The CDR3 loop spans 14 amino acids. The J segment lost 2 bases and the V segment lost 4 bases, leaving 4 bases of the junction unmatched. CDR3 nucleotides: TGTGCCAGCAGCCCCGGGAGGGAGACCTACGAGCAGTACTTC. Translated: CASSPGRETYEQYF.

The rearrangement uses TRBV6-5 and TRBJ2-5, with 11 positions matching TRBD2. Germline loops: CDR1 MNHEY, CDR2 SVGAGI. The CDR3 totals 15 residues. The junction had 5 bases not matched to a gene; V was cut back by 4 bases and J by 4 bases. The CDR3 sequence is CASSSFGLAGETQYF. The CDR3 nucleotides read TGTGCCAGCAGTTCGTTCGGACTAGCGGGAGAGACCCAGTACTTC.